These T cell receptor beta chains were read from a single sample in a study of long-term antiretroviral therapy in people with HIV. Here immunoSEQ multiplex PCR was the method, and the copy in TCRdb shows in-frame clones only, minus some. The sample contains some 20,000 clones, 75% to 95% of which appear only once. The sequencing used unsorted PBMCs, collected approximately 4.2 years before starting antiretroviral therapy. These receptor sequences come from a woman between 25 and 40 years old with HIV. Both conserved end residues are part of each CDR3. The order of the fields is V gene, D gene, clone size, J gene, CDR3 DNA, CDR3 protein. The D gene is left open where the match is weak. Size tells how often a clone was seen (once, few, many) or the class of an expanded clone, and some rows leave it out.

V gene: TRBV5-1; D gene: -; clone size: -; J gene: TRBJ2-3; CDR3 DNA: TGCGCCAGCAGCTTGGGGCAGGAGGCAGATACGCAGTATTTT; CDR3 protein: CASSLGQEADTQYF
V gene: TRBV30; D gene: -; clone size: -; J gene: TRBJ1-5; CDR3 DNA: TGTGCCTGGAGTGTACTGGCGAATCAGCCCCAGCATTTT; CDR3 protein: CAWSVLANQPQHF
V gene: TRBV6-5; D gene: -; clone size: once; J gene: TRBJ1-1; CDR3 DNA: TGTGCCAGCAGTTACCACGGACGGACGAACACTGAAGCTTTCTTT; CDR3 protein: CASSYHGRTNTEAFF
V gene: TRBV6-1; D gene: -; clone size: -; J gene: TRBJ2-7; CDR3 DNA: TGTGCCAGCAGGGGAGACACTACTGGCTCCTACGAGCAGTACTTC; CDR3 protein: CASRGDTTGSYEQYF
V gene: TRBV14; D gene: TRBD1; clone size: -; J gene: TRBJ2-7; CDR3 DNA: TGTGCCAGCAGCCAAGATCTCGGACAGGGCGTAAACGAGCAGTACTTC; CDR3 protein: CASSQDLGQGVNEQYF
V gene: TRBV30; D gene: -; clone size: -; J gene: TRBJ1-6; CDR3 DNA: TGTGCCTGGTCTCGGGAGGGGGTCTATAATTCACCCCTCCACTTT; CDR3 protein: CAWSREGVYNSPLHF
V gene: TRBV18; D gene: -; clone size: once; J gene: TRBJ2-2; CDR3 DNA: TGTGCCAGCTCACCACCGGGCAGCTCGAACACCGGGGAGCTGTTTTTT; CDR3 protein: CASSPPGSSNTGELFF
V gene: TRBV10-1; D gene: -; clone size: few; J gene: TRBJ1-2; CDR3 DNA: TGCGCCAGCAGTGAGTCCCGGGACGGGCCCTATGGCTACACCTTC; CDR3 protein: CASSESRDGPYGYTF
V gene: TRBV25-1; D gene: TRBD2; clone size: -; J gene: TRBJ2-2; CDR3 DNA: TGTGCCAGCAGTGAGAGACTAGCCAGGAACACCGGGGAGCTGTTTTTT; CDR3 protein: CASSERLARNTGELFF
V gene: TRBV10-3; D gene: -; clone size: -; J gene: TRBJ2-7; CDR3 DNA: TGTGCCATCGTGCTCCCTTCGGAGCGGAGCACCTACGAGCAGTACTTC; CDR3 protein: CAIVLPSERSTYEQYF